This T cell receptor beta chain was profiled in a study of cytomegalovirus exposure and HLA in healthy donors (dated by TCRdb to 2016 to 2017). Study-level background: According to an earlier analysis of a few hundred of the donors, about 190 million T cells yielded over 100 million unique TCR beta sequences and about 300 Gb of sequence data. The number of donors typed differed by locus, with about 629-630 for A, B, C, DRB1 and DQB1, around 500 for DQA1, some 570 for DPA1, and some 470 for DPB1. In a later genetic analysis, genome-wide SNP genotypes for about three fifths of the 666 donors were used, and that subset was treated as a discovery cohort. The study combined high-throughput TCR immunosequencing, statistical association of individual TCRs with disease status, and machine learning to predict cytomegalovirus infection status. An earlier analysis of several hundred of the donors applied high-throughput TCR beta sequencing to assess whether each TCR beta V gene segment acted as functional or pseudogenic. Among 398 genotyped donors of the cohort, an average of approximately 240,000 unique TCR beta nucleotide sequences were sequenced per donor, around 18% of them non-productive. A later analysis re-examined previously published TCR beta repertoires from 600 to 700 donors and added high-resolution HLA genotyping to investigate patterns of TCR occurrence. The genetic ancestry cluster associated with self-reported Caucasian donors included around four fifths of the 398 genotyped donors. HLA typing included class I and class II loci at four-digit resolution. All discovery cohort repertoires had been generated using a single sequencing platform. Besides the first cohort of approximately 710 subjects, a separate validation cohort made up of roughly 120 different subjects was used. The study aimed to test whether cataloging public T cell receptors could reveal signatures of past pathogen exposure. Because of strong linkage in the cohort, five DR-DQ haplotypes were treated as single units for association and clustering. The later analysis used no new phenotypic data to find candidate immune exposures, relying instead on TCR beta sequences and their occurrence across donors. The T cell repertoires of 700 or so subjects were profiled by immunosequencing and related to cytomegalovirus serostatus. Alongside the repertoire data, information on donor age, sex, ethnicity and CMV serostatus was compiled. About 310 gigabases of sequencing data and approximately 80 million unique TCR sequences were included in an early release covering about 620 HLA-typed donors.

What the research found in general, with its limitations: Assigning TCR associations to individual alleles was difficult when HLA alleles, especially DR and DQ, strongly co-occurred. Broadly in line with IMGT annotations, most TCR beta V segments showed up in productive rearrangements about 87% or about 30% of the time in an earlier analysis of 450 to 750 of the donors. In vitro tests confirmed that a few of the cytomegalovirus-associated TCR beta chains recognize cytomegalovirus antigens. Only TCR beta chains were sequenced in this cohort, and the absence of alpha or paired-chain data limited detectable features. According to a later analysis, TCR association rates differed among HLA loci, with DRB1 alleles showing the most associated TCRs and HLA-C alleles showing the fewest. Cytomegalovirus status was reported to be diagnosed by the classifier with high specificity and sensitivity in both the original and validation cohorts. Linkage disequilibrium might explain the correlated functional status among segregating V segments, but an unknown experimental factor could not be excluded. A further reported finding was that TCR beta sequences accurately predicted the HLA-A and HLA-B alleles for most subjects in the first cohort. A cluster of highly shared sequence variants was judged likely to be a technical artifact of the sequencing pipeline. Because some donors lacked HLA typing at each locus, the association tests relied only on the typed subset. A later analysis associated 16,951 TCR beta sequences with specific HLA alleles at a false discovery rate of 0.05. Seventeen rarely observed V segments, including chromosome 9 orphons, were excluded from the earlier analysis of a few hundred of the donors because counts were too low. Most CMV-associated TCR beta chains appeared to be HLA-restricted in a later analysis, and the HLA associations seemed to be driven largely by CMV exposure. Sequencing depth was assumed to be roughly uniform across donors in the presence/absence analyses, though that assumption may not hold. In a later analysis, HLA-associated TCR beta chains were found to be more clonally expanded and to have lower generation probabilities than equally common non-associated chains. A total of fewer than 200 TCR beta chains were listed by the study as associated with cytomegalovirus. Most TCR sequences were seen in very few donors, while some public TCRs were found in many individuals. The only immune exposure information available for the cohort was CMV serostatus. The 87-base-pair reads could not distinguish some IMGT-functional V segments, including TRBV6-2 and TRBV6-3, so those segments were excluded. According to a later analysis, parvovirus B19, influenza, CMV and Epstein-Barr virus appeared linked to several top co-occurrence clusters. According to a later genetic analysis, donors in an Asian-associated ancestry cluster had fewer N-insertions in productive TCRs than the approximately 710-donor mean. In a later genetic analysis, a missense DCLRE1C variant was associated with V-gene and J-gene trimming of TCR beta chains, and the association was replicated in an independent cohort. According to the authors, the approach could potentially be generalized to other disease states and immunological phenotypes.

The cohort was made up of hundreds of healthy bone marrow donors. Cohort members were all nominally healthy when sampled, although unrecorded immune exposures were likely present. The donor was CMV seropositive and was included in the group of some 290 seropositive cohort members. Each donor provided a peripheral blood sample, and peripheral blood mononuclear cells were used for TCR beta sequencing. The Qiagen DNeasy Blood Extraction Kit was used to extract genomic DNA from the blood cell samples. As for this clone: The antigen this receptor binds is unknown. No base qualities exist here, and no much larger clone lies one base off it.

The CDR3 has 15 amino acids, counting the end cysteine and phenylalanine. The retained sequence is limited to the CDR3, 45 bases, with the frame set at the first base. According to the germline V gene, CDR1 reads SNHLY and CDR2 reads FYNNEI. V loses 3 bases of germline sequence and J loses 2 bases, and the interval between the two ends is 13 bases. The library was made by the immunoSEQ multiplex PCR assay. For the multiplex PCR, a mixture combining 60 forward primers for TCR Vbeta segments and 13 reverse primers for TCR Jbeta segments was used. Amplification of the CDR3 region of rearranged TCR beta genes was performed with a multiplex PCR assay on genomic DNA. On the Illumina HiSeq System, the amplified TCR beta libraries were sequenced as 87-base-pair reads. Regarding the original processing steps: A later analysis tallied 75 million to 95 million unique TCR beta chains across the 666 repertoires, and approximately 12 million of those chains were shared by two or more donors. A nearest-neighbor algorithm error-corrected the raw reads and collapsed the reads into unique sequences, merging closely related sequences to remove PCR and sequencing errors. To assign V, D and J gene segments, CDR3 sequences were aligned to IMGT reference sequences. Each retained sequence needed at least a six-nucleotide match to both a V gene segment and a J gene segment. Rearrangements were classified as productive when the CDR3 lacked stop codons and remained in frame with V and J, and all other rearrangements were classified as non-productive. Following IMGT convention, CDR3 was defined as the stretch from the second conserved V-encoded cysteine to the conserved J-encoded phenylalanine. In an earlier analysis of 587 of the donors, sequences lacking an unambiguous match to a single V gene segment were excluded. In an earlier analysis of about 590 of the donors, a V segment was called functional when productive rearrangements were above 56.7%, and segregating when the standard deviation between donors exceeded 5%. A statistical classification framework was built for diagnosing cytomegalovirus status from the catalog of TCR beta chain sequences. V and J gene assignment, in a later analysis, came from comparing TCR nucleotide sequences with IMGT/GENE-DB human TR gene sequences. A later analysis assigned CDR3 sequences and most-parsimonious VDJ recombination scenarios with the TCRdist pipeline. In a later analysis, each TCR beta chain was defined by its CDR3 amino acid sequence together with its V-gene family, and reads lacking a unique V-gene family were excluded. To address suspected cross-contamination and a sequencing artifact, a later analysis removed a few hundred highly shared, low-generation-probability nucleotide sequences. A later analysis calculated a clonal expansion index for each public chain from normalized within-repertoire ranks of inferred template counts. In a later analysis, generation probabilities were computed with a VDJ recombination model fitted to out-of-frame rearrangements, and the resulting probabilities were checked against IGoR. In a later analysis, TCR-TCR, TCR-HLA and TCR-CMV co-occurrence was scored with hypergeometric tests, and a repertoire-size bias correction was applied to TCR pairs. False discovery rates were estimated in a later analysis by permuting HLA or CMV assignments 20 times. In a later analysis, co-occurring TCRs were grouped using DBSCAN, and TCRdist sequence similarity was added for clustering within HLA-allele-positive subsets. For co-occurrence clustering, repertoires with fewer than 30,000 or more than 120,000 public chains were excluded, along with four or five repertoires with anomalous nucleotide sharing. This immuneACCESS table, as held by TCRdb, lists in-frame sequences with V and J called but not all clones. Of the missing ones, under half trace to an unresolved V gene in checked studies; the others have no known cause. V and J calls and clone size follow that table, whereas D and trimming were derived from the DNA. Here the sample has about 190,000 clones; roughly 74% occur a single time. 4.5% to 7.5% of the sample is taken by the ten largest.

The V gene is TRBV2 and the J gene is TRBJ2-5; TRBD2 is a weak D gene call, 6 bases matching. Specimen: PBMCs. The source is a woman in her thirties in good health and CMV-seropositive. CDR3 sequence: CASSDRGSLQETQYF. The base sequence is TGTGCCAGCAGTGATCGGGGGTCCCTTCAAGAGACCCAGTACTTC.